This T cell receptor (beta chain) came from a study of cytomegalovirus exposure and HLA in healthy donors. Clones were read by immunoSEQ multiplex PCR, and TCRdb kept only the in-frame ones, dropping some. The repertoire holds 150,000 to 200,000 clones, with more than 70% as singletons. The TCR comes from a woman younger than 35 in good health and CMV-seronegative. Sequenced input: PBMCs.

CDR3 bases: TGTGCCATCAAATTCGGGACAGGCGGGCCCTACGAGCAGTACTTC. Translating it yields CAIKFGTGGPYEQYF. The gene calls are TRBV10-3 and TRBJ2-7; the match to TRBD1 covers 8 bases. V dropped 7 bases and J dropped 2; count of bases not matched to a gene: 10. There are 15 residues in the CDR3. CDR1 is ENHRY and CDR2 is SYGVKD in the germline V gene.